This paragraph covers one TCR beta chain sequence. Its antigen is still unknown. Assay used: immunoSEQ multiplex PCR; TCRdb lists only in-frame clones, some missing. The sample shows around 2,000,000 clones, about 95% of them seen only once. Trimming cost V 3 bases and J 1 base; bases outside gene matches: 3. Looked up from germline, CDR1 is KGHSH and CDR2 is LQKENI. The CDR3 covers 17 residues. The record originates from a study of shared clonotypes between healthy human individuals. General study points: Among non-shared clonotypes, generation probabilities were lower than among those shared by all four donors.

CD8 cells classed as naive were CD45RO-negative and positively selected for CCR7, excluding terminally differentiated effector memory CD45RA+ cells. All donors were Caucasian adults living in Nashville, Tennessee. Material: naive CD8+ T cells sorted from blood. This TCR was recovered from a man between 18 and 35 years old in good health. The genes are TRBV18 and TRBJ2-7; 16 nucleotides align to TRBD2. The CDR3 spells CASSPEGLAGGSYEQYF. The CDR3 DNA reads as TGTGCCAGCTCACCGGAGGGACTAGCGGGAGGGTCCTACGAGCAGTACTTC.